This TCR beta chain comes out of a study of chemoradiotherapy in HPV16-positive cancers. Study summary: Candidate HPV-specific T-cell clones and common TCR motifs came from functional assays in a couple of HPV16-positive patients.

As concerns this clone: The antigen is undetermined.

V lost 0 bases, J lost 4 bases, and 6 bases lay in between. This CDR3 comprises 12 residues. Germline CDR1 and CDR2: SQVTM and ANQGSEA. Whole-study findings and limits: Non-HPV-specific T cells did not expand in tumors during treatment, whereas candidate HPV-specific clones and E7-related motifs did. Only two HPV16-positive patients supplied the functional HPV-specificity definition. Better recurrence-free survival went with HPV-responsive T-cell expansion in HPV16-positive patients.

TCRdb keeps only in-frame clones here, not all; method: immunoSEQ multiplex PCR. This table holds about 53,000 clones, 90% found once. This material consisted of blood, taken from a patient who underwent chemoradiotherapy. The chain combines TRBV29-1 with TRBJ1-2, with D unclear. The receptor was isolated from a human donor with HPV-associated anogenital cancer. The CDR3 sequence is CSVEDGVYGYTF. Written as DNA, the CDR3 is TGCAGCGTTGAAGATGGGGTCTATGGCTACACCTTC.